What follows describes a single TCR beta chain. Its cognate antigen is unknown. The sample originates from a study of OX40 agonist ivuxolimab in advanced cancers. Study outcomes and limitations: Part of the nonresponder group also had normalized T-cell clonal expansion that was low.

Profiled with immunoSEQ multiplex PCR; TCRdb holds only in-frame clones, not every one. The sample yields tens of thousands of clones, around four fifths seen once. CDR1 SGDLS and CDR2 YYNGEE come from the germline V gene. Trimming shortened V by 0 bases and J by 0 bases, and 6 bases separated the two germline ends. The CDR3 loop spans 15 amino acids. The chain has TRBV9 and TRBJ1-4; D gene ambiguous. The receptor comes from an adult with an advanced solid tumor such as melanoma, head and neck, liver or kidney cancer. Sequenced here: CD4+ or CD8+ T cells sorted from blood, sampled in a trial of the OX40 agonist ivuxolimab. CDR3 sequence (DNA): TGTGCCAGCAGCGTAGGTTCCTCAACTAATGAAAAACTGTTTTTT. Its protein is CASSVGSSTNEKLFF.